The clone carrying this T cell receptor beta chain occurred once. What it recognizes is unknown. The data originate from a study of blood T cells in healthy people across ages. Study conclusions and caveats: Per million T cells, the diversity of TCR beta decreased roughly linearly as age advanced. Higher diversity and more naive CD4+ cells were features of long-lived donors, compared to aged donors.

The V end lost 6 bases, the J end lost 3 bases, and 13 bases lay between the germline ends. From germline, CDR1 is SQVTM and CDR2 ANQGSEA. This CDR3 is 13 amino acids long. At least 7 million PBMCs were isolated per sample. Primed by a sample-barcoded 5' primer and a J-beta primer mix, a second PCR proceeded for roughly 7 to 11 cycles. One entry per CDR3 protein, called by TCRdb with MiXCR from the 5' RACE reads. Among 1.2 million to 1.5 million distinct CDR3 sequences, approximately 59% were seen once, and the ten largest hold over 5%. The chain recombines TRBV29-1 with TRBJ2-3; D call uncertain. The origin of this receptor is a young man in good health. The sequenced sample was blood. The CDR3 reads CSVTRYLTDTQYF. In nucleotides, the CDR3 is TGCAGCGTGACACGTTATTTAACAGATACGCAGTATTTT.